The 9 T cell receptor beta chains below all came from one sample that was sequenced in a study of T cells in Graves' hyperthyroidism and ophthalmopathy. TCR beta CDR3 regions were amplified from RNA. In the first-round RT-PCR of the TCR CDR3, the HTBI primer set was used. Via MiXCR, TCRdb re-called the multiplex PCR reads, giving one row per CDR3 protein. Of 500,000 to 650,000 distinct CDR3 sequences detected, 17% appear once; the ten largest clones hold approximately 15%. Sequencing was carried out using blood. The receptors originated from a woman under 30 with Graves' ophthalmopathy.

In this sample, this clonotype turned up many times. This sequence joins TRBV28 and TRBJ2-1, with TRBD2 matching over 8 bases. The V gene end was trimmed by 3 bases and the J gene end by 7 bases; junction bases not matched to a gene: 8. The V gene's germline CDR1 is MDHEN and CDR2 SYDVKM. This CDR3 has 15 amino acids. CDR3 in DNA: TGTGCCAGCAGTTTGTCGGGACTAGGGGTGAATGAGCAGTTCTTC. This encodes CASSLSGLGVNEQFF.

This clonotype turned up a few times. This chain links TRBV10-3 with TRBJ2-1; D is tentatively TRBD1 or TRBD2 (6 bases each). CDR3 length equals 13 residues. Germline V gene data show CDR1 as ENHRY and CDR2 as SYGVKD. Trimming removed 7 bases at V and 8 bases at J, with 15 bases between. The CDR3 region has the DNA TGTGCCATCACCAGGGGACTCTCGTATGAGCAGTTCTTC. This encodes CAITRGLSYEQFF.

The J gene is TRBJ1-6, the V gene TRBV3-1, with D possibly matching TRBD1 (5 bases). Germline CDR1 reads LGHDT; CDR2 reads YNNKEL (reference sequence). With 4 bases removed from V and 14 bases from J, the gap between germline ends came to 9 bases. This CDR3 region has 11 residues. The CDR3 sequence is CASSRARALHF. CDR3 coding DNA: TGTGCCAGCAGCCGAGCCAGGGCCCTCCACTTT.

This clonotype was picked up many times. CDR3 region: CASSIRSRPEDTQYF. The CDR3 nucleotides are TGTGCCAGTAGTATCCGGAGCCGTCCAGAGGATACGCAGTATTTT. The rearrangement joins TRBV19 to TRBJ2-3; D gene unclear. Germline lookup yields CDR1 LNHDA and CDR2 SQIVND (reference sequence). V was trimmed by 3 bases and J by 6 bases, leaving 16 bases between them. The CDR3 loop spans 15 amino acids.

With respect to this clonotype: A single base separates this from a much larger clone, so it may be a read error. The chain combines TRBV7-2 with TRBJ2-2; 7 bases fit TRBD1. Trimming removed 2 bases from V and 9 bases from J; junction bases left unmatched: 12. The CDR3 runs to 16 residues. In germline, CDR1 is SGHTA, CDR2 FQGNSA. CDR3 nucleotides: TGTGCCAGCAGCTTAAGGGACAGATTGCGTCCCAGGGAGCTGTTTTTT. It yields the protein CASSLRDRLRPRELFF.

The chain recombines TRBV4-3 with TRBJ2-3; TRBD2 agrees at 10 bases. The trim removed 0 bases at V and 6 bases at J, leaving 6 bases unmatched. Germline loops: CDR1 LGHNA, CDR2 YSLEER. This CDR3 contains 16 residues. The CDR3 loop is CASSQDNSGRTDTQYF. Here the CDR3 DNA reads TGCGCCAGCAGCCAAGATAATAGCGGGAGGACGGATACGCAGTATTTT.

This clonotype was counted at least ten times. The gene calls are TRBV2 and TRBJ2-3; 11 bases are shared with TRBD2. V was clipped by 6 bases and J by 4 bases; unmatched bases: 6. The CDR3 loop spans 15 amino acids. Germline V CDR1 and CDR2: SNHLY, FYNNEI. This CDR3 is CASSRLAGGSDTQYF. The CDR3 DNA follows: TGTGCCAGCAGCCGGCTAGCGGGAGGATCAGATACGCAGTATTTT.

In its sample, this clonotype was seen many times. V usage is TRBV5-1 and J usage is TRBJ2-2; no definite D call. Trimming took off 5 bases at V and 2 bases at J, with 10 bases between the two ends. The CDR3 runs to 14 residues. From germline, CDR1 is SGHRS and CDR2 YFSETQ. The DNA for the CDR3 is TGCGCCAGCAGAACGGACGCTAACACCGGGGAGCTGTTTTTT. Encoded protein: CASRTDANTGELFF. The full variable domain, completed using reference TRBV5-1 and TRBJ2-2, is KAGVTQTPRYLIKTRGQQVTLSCSPISGHRSVSWYQQTPGQGLQFLFEYFSETQRNKGNFPGRFSGRQFSNSRSEMNVSTLELGDSALYLCASRTDANTGELFFGEGSRLTVL.

This clonotype turned up a few times. The gene calls are TRBV20-1 and TRBJ1-2; D is unresolved. The CDR3 is 14 residues long. Germline loops: CDR1 DFQATT, CDR2 SNEGSKA (reference sequence). V lost 5 bases, J lost 2 bases, and 15 bases lay in between. This CDR3 reads CSAAWRGRNYGYTF. The CDR3 coding sequence is TGCAGTGCTGCCTGGCGGGGTCGGAACTATGGCTACACCTTC.